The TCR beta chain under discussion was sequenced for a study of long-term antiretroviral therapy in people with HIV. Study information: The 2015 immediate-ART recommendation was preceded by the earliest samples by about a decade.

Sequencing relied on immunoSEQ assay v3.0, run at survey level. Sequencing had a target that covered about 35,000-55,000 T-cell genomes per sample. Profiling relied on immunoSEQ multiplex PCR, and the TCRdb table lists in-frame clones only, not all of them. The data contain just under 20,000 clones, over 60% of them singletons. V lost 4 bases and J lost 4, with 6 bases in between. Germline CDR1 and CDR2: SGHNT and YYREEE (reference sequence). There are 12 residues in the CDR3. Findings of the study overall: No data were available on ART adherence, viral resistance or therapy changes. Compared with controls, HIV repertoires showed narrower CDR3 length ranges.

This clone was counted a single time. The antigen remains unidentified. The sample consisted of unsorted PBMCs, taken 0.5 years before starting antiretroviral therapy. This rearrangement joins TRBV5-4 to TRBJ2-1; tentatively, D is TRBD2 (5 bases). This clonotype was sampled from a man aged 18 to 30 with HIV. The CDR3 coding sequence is TGTGCCAGCAGCGAGGGTTACAATGAGCAGTTCTTC. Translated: CASSEGYNEQFF.